One sample yielded the 27 T cell receptor beta chains listed below, sequenced in a study of T cells in Graves' hyperthyroidism and ophthalmopathy. Amplification targeted TCR beta CDR3 regions from RNA transcripts. First-round RT-PCR of the TCR CDR3 relied on the HTBI primer set. TCRdb called the multiplex PCR reads again in MiXCR, with one record for every CDR3 protein. This table has approximately 430,000 distinct CDR3 sequences, around 15% appearing once. The sample taken for sequencing was blood. The receptors were sampled from a man aged 18-30 years with Graves' ophthalmopathy.

Of note for this clonotype: The junction departs from germline at one end; a sequencing error may be responsible. The chain has TRBV11-2 and TRBJ2-5, with D tentatively TRBD1 or TRBD2 (5 bases each). This CDR3 is built from 15 residues. Per the germline V gene, CDR1 is SGHAT and CDR2 is FQNNGV. CDR3 protein: CAGSWGSMRPETQYF. The CDR3 DNA reads TGTGCCGGCAGCTGGGGGTCTATGCGGCCAGAGACCCAGTACTTC.

This clonotype turned up a few times. V gene TRBV27 combines with J gene TRBJ1-5; D is uncertain. Per germline, CDR1 MNHEY and CDR2 SMNVEV (reference sequence). Trimming left V 5 bases short and J 9 bases short, with 14 bases between. The CDR3 is 13 amino acids. CDR3 sequence (DNA): TGTGCCAGCAGTCCCTCAGCGGATCGGCCCCAGCATTTT. Protein sequence: CASSPSADRPQHF.

This clonotype was observed at least ten times. This rearrangement joins TRBV11-3 to TRBJ2-1; D gene unclear. CDR1 and CDR2 (germline): SGHNT, YENEEA. The CDR3 has 15 residues. V gave up 3 bases and J gave up 0 bases, with 9 bases separating them. CDR3 in amino acids: CASSLWANSYNEQFF. For the CDR3, the DNA is TGTGCCAGCAGCTTGTGGGCGAACTCCTACAATGAGCAGTTCTTC.

Many counts were recorded for this clonotype. The chain employs TRBV6-5 and TRBJ2-3; 8 bases map to TRBD1. The CDR3 covers 15 residues. The ends lost 0 bases at V and 6 bases at J; junction bases unmatched: 5. Germline CDR1 reads MNHEY; CDR2 reads SVGAGI. Written as DNA, the CDR3 is TGTGCCAGCAGTTACTCGAGACAGGGGATGGATACGCAGTATTTT. Translation gives CASSYSRQGMDTQYF.

The table lists this clonotype with a few counts. This may come from a read error, since a much larger clone is one base off. The chain has TRBV20-1 and TRBJ1-1, with 10 bases aligning to TRBD1. This CDR3 is built from 13 residues. The V gene's germline CDR1 is DFQATT and CDR2 SNEGSKA (reference sequence). CDR3 DNA sequence: TGCAGTGCTGTGGACAGGGGGAACTCTGAAGCTTTCTTT. Encoded protein: CSAVDRGNSEAFF.

This clonotype occurred many times. The chain couples TRBV7-8 to TRBJ2-5; TRBD2 matches 10 bases. Germline V gene lookup returns CDR1 SGHVS and CDR2 FQNEAQ. The CDR3 extends over 17 amino acids. J lost 5 bases, V lost 3 bases, and 12 bases had no gene match. The CDR3 loop reads CASSLPWEAGGGETQYF. CDR3 nucleotides: TGTGCCAGCAGCTTGCCTTGGGAAGCGGGAGGGGGCGAGACCCAGTACTTC.

This clonotype was recorded at least ten times. The rearrangement links TRBV7-8 to TRBJ1-1; 9 bases agree with TRBD1. Trimming removed 4 bases from V and 10 bases from J; junction bases left unmatched: 4. The germline gives CDR1 SGHVS, CDR2 FQNEAQ. The CDR3 extends over 12 amino acids. The CDR3 DNA follows: TGTGCCAGCAGCTCGGACAGGGGAAGAGCTTTCTTT. This translates into CASSSDRGRAFF. The whole variable domain, filled in from reference TRBV7-8 and TRBJ1-1, reads GAGVSQSPRYKVAKRGQDVALRCDPISGHVSLFWYQQALGQGPEFLTYFQNEAQLDKSGLPSDRFFAERPEGSVSTLKIQRTQQEDSAVYLCASSSDRGRAFFGQGTRLTVV.

This clonotype was recorded at least ten times. V usage is TRBV15 and J usage is TRBJ1-1; D remains ambiguous. Trimming pared 5 bases from V and 5 bases from J, leaving 9 bases between. In germline, CDR1 is LNHNV, CDR2 YYDKDF (reference sequence). CDR3 length: 12 amino acids. This chain's CDR3 is CATSLDRTEAFF. The CDR3 region has the DNA TGTGCCACCAGCCTCGACCGGACTGAAGCTTTCTTT.

This clonotype occurred many times. The chain is built from TRBV7-9 and TRBJ2-1, with D perhaps matching TRBD1 (9 bases). The CDR3 has 21 amino acids. The germline CDR1 and CDR2 sequences are SEHNR and FQNEAQ (reference sequence). V lost 0 bases, J lost 1 base, and 25 bases lay in between. The CDR3 region has the DNA TGTGCCAGCAGCTTAGCGCCTGGGGACAGGGCCAGCGGGAGTTCCTACAATGAGCAGTTCTTC. The encoded protein is CASSLAPGDRASGSSYNEQFF. Full variable domain (rest looked up from reference TRBV7-9 and TRBJ2-1): DTGVSQNPRHKITKRGQNVTFRCDPISEHNRLYWYRQTLGQGPEFLTYFQNEAQLEKSRLLSDRFSAERPKGSFSTLEIQRTEQGDSAMYLCASSLAPGDRASGSSYNEQFFGPGTRLTVL.

The sample holds a few counts of this clonotype. In this CDR3 the conserved last residue, phenylalanine or tryptophan, is missing, so a read error is likely. The genes are TRBV5-1 and TRBJ1-2, with D possibly TRBD1 on 6 matching bases. Germline CDR1 and CDR2: SGHRS and YFSETQ. CDR3 length: 13 amino acids. Between the trimmed V and J ends, which lost 3 bases and 3 bases, there was a span of 9 bases. The CDR3 here is CASSSDRYYGYTV. In DNA form, the CDR3 reads TGCGCCAGCAGCTCGGACAGATACTATGGCTACACCGTC.

This clonotype occurred a few times. The gene calls are TRBV4-2 and TRBJ2-3; 7 bases fit TRBD1. V lost 0 bases and J lost 6; bases outside the gene matches: 6. The CDR3 spans 15 residues. CDR1 is LGHNA, CDR2 YNFKEQ, per germline. CDR3: CASSQDRGIMDTQYF. CDR3 in DNA: TGTGCCAGCAGCCAAGACAGGGGGATAATGGATACGCAGTATTTT.

This clonotype was counted ten times or more. V and J are TRBV6-1 and TRBJ1-5, with a possible D match to TRBD1 (6 bases). CDR3 length: 15 residues. Trimming took 5 bases from V and 5 from J, leaving 16 bases between them. Germline lookup yields CDR1 MNHNS and CDR2 SASEGT. The CDR3, as DNA: TGTGCCAGCAGTCCATGGGGGGGCATGGATCAGCCCCAGCATTTT. Its protein product is CASSPWGGMDQPQHF.

J is TRBJ2-3 and V is TRBV19; 9 positions match TRBD2. The CDR3 has 17 amino acids. Germline CDR1 and CDR2: LNHDA and SQIVND (reference sequence). V shed 6 bases, J shed 4 bases, and the junction held 14 bases outside the gene matches. DNA of the CDR3: TGTGCCAGTAGATCGACCCCCCTAGCGGGGAGAGCAGATACGCAGTATTTT. Protein product: CASRSTPLAGRADTQYF.

This clonotype was detected many times. CDR3 DNA sequence: TGTGCCTGGAGACCCCTCGGAAGGACAGAGAACAATGAGCAGTTCTTC. Translation: CAWRPLGRTENNEQFF. This rearrangement joins TRBV30 to TRBJ2-1; a possible D gene is TRBD1 (6 bases). V gave up 3 bases and J gave up 5 bases, with 20 bases separating them. The germline V gene has CDR1 GTSNPN and CDR2 SVGIG (reference sequence). The CDR3 extends over 16 amino acids.

The chain recombines TRBV2 with TRBJ2-3, with 7 positions matching TRBD1. Looked up from germline, CDR1 is SNHLY and CDR2 is FYNNEI. The CDR3 runs to 15 residues. V gave up 6 bases and J gave up 2 bases; unmatched junction bases: 8. The CDR3 loop reads CASRGTGTATDTQYF. The DNA of the CDR3 is TGTGCCAGCAGGGGCACCGGGACAGCCACAGATACGCAGTATTTT.

This clonotype was observed at least ten times. This chain connects TRBV11-2 to TRBJ2-7; D gene uncertain. Germline CDR1 and CDR2: SGHAT and FQNNGV. The CDR3 runs 13 residues. Deletions cut 5 bases from V and 7 bases from J, with 15 bases between. CDR3 loop: CASSPLKGNEQYF. As DNA, the CDR3 is TGTGCCAGCAGCCCCCTCAAAGGAAATGAGCAGTACTTC.

The rearrangement joins TRBV19 to TRBJ2-5; TRBD2 agrees at 12 bases. Trimming took 7 bases from V and 3 from J; bases not matched to a gene: 9. CDR1 is LNHDA, CDR2 SQIVND, per germline (reference sequence). The CDR3 extends over 16 amino acids. The DNA of the CDR3 is TGTGCCAGTAAGGGCGAGACTAGCGGGAGAAAAGAGACCCAGTACTTC. Protein sequence: CASKGETSGRKETQYF.

Details on this clonotype: One junction end disagrees with the germline gene, perhaps due to a read error. This chain connects TRBV12-3 or TRBV12-4 to TRBJ1-2; 7 bases match TRBD1. There are 13 residues in the CDR3. The CDR3 reads CASSIYGTEFISF. The DNA for the CDR3 is TGTGCCAGCAGTATTTACGGGACAGAGTTTATTTCCTTC.

This clonotype came up a few times. This rearrangement joins TRBV10-3 to TRBJ1-5; possibly TRBD1 for D (5 bases). Germline V gene sequence: CDR1 ENHRY, CDR2 SYGVKD. V lost 11 bases and J 1 base, leaving 12 bases between the germline ends. There are 13 residues in the CDR3. CDR3 sequence (DNA): TGTGCCGCTGCCCGGGACAGCAATCAGCCCCAGCATTTT. Amino acids: CAAARDSNQPQHF.

This clonotype occurred many times. The V gene is TRBV2, the J gene TRBJ1-1, with D hard to call. Germline loops: CDR1 SNHLY, CDR2 FYNNEI. The V end was cut by 8 bases, the J end by 0 bases, with 10 bases between. This CDR3 has 13 amino acids. As DNA, the CDR3 is TGTGCCAGCCAGTGGTGGCTGAACACTGAAGCTTTCTTT. This gives the protein CASQWWLNTEAFF.

This clonotype was recorded many times. The V and J genes are TRBV3-1 and TRBJ1-2; D not certain. The V gene's germline CDR1 is LGHDT and CDR2 YNNKEL (reference sequence). The CDR3 extends over 15 amino acids. Trimming shortened V by 1 base and J by 4 bases, and 13 bases separated the two germline ends. The CDR3: CASSQGAVSGYGYTF. The CDR3 nucleotides are TGTGCCAGCAGCCAAGGAGCAGTAAGTGGCTATGGCTACACCTTC.

This clonotype was detected ten times or more. The gene calls are TRBV12-3 or TRBV12-4 and TRBJ2-3; no clear D gene. The CDR3 loop spans 14 amino acids. The germline V and J ends were trimmed by 6 bases and 5 bases, with 15 bases remaining between them. The CDR3 sequence is CASSLGVHGDTQYF. As DNA, the CDR3 is TGTGCCAGCAGCCTAGGAGTTCACGGAGATACGCAGTATTTT.

This clonotype was counted between two and nine times. The chain has TRBV6-1 and TRBJ1-1, with D tentatively TRBD1 (6 bases). The V end was cut by 6 bases, the J end by 1 base, with 12 bases between. This CDR3 has 14 residues. Germline-derived CDR1 and CDR2 are MNHNS and SASEGT. The CDR3 sequence is CASRKPTGNTEAFF. Here the CDR3 DNA reads TGTGCCAGCAGGAAACCGACAGGGAACACTGAAGCTTTCTTT.

This clonotype was observed at least ten times. The chain employs TRBV15 and TRBJ2-3; maybe TRBD2 (5 bases). This CDR3 region has 16 residues. CDR1 is LNHNV and CDR2 is YYDKDF in the germline V gene (reference sequence). The V end lost 0 bases, the J end lost 0 bases, and 10 bases lay between the germline ends. The CDR3 here is CATSRDPGGSTDTQYF. The CDR3 DNA reads as TGTGCCACCAGCAGAGATCCCGGCGGGAGCACAGATACGCAGTATTTT.

This clonotype has at least ten counts. V gene TRBV20-1 combines with J gene TRBJ2-7; 10 nucleotides align to TRBD2. The CDR3 runs to 15 residues. Germline CDR1 is DFQATT and CDR2 is SNEGSKA (reference sequence). With V trimmed by 1 base and J by 0 bases, 3 bases remained unmatched. The CDR3 sequence: CSARGLAGSSYEQYF. The CDR3 nucleotides are TGCAGTGCTAGAGGACTAGCGGGCAGCTCCTACGAGCAGTACTTC.

This clonotype was detected ten times or more. This chain joins TRBV7-6 and TRBJ2-1; TRBD1 might be the D (6 bases). The CDR3 runs 17 residues. Germline CDR1 is SGHVS and CDR2 is FNYEAQ. Trimming pared 0 bases from V and 5 bases from J, leaving 17 bases between. The CDR3 nucleotides read TGTGCCAGCAGCTTAGCGCTTTCGGGCAGGGGAAACAATGAGCAGTTCTTC. This gives the protein CASSLALSGRGNNEQFF.

The chain has TRBV9 and TRBJ2-3; a weak D match, TRBD2 (6 bases). Between the trimmed V and J ends, which lost 0 bases and 0 bases, there was a span of 11 bases. The germline CDR1 and CDR2 sequences are SGDLS and YYNGEE. The CDR3 consists of 16 residues. CDR3 in DNA: TGTGCCAGCAGCGTAGCTGGGGGGACTAGCACAGATACGCAGTATTTT. It codes for CASSVAGGTSTDTQYF.